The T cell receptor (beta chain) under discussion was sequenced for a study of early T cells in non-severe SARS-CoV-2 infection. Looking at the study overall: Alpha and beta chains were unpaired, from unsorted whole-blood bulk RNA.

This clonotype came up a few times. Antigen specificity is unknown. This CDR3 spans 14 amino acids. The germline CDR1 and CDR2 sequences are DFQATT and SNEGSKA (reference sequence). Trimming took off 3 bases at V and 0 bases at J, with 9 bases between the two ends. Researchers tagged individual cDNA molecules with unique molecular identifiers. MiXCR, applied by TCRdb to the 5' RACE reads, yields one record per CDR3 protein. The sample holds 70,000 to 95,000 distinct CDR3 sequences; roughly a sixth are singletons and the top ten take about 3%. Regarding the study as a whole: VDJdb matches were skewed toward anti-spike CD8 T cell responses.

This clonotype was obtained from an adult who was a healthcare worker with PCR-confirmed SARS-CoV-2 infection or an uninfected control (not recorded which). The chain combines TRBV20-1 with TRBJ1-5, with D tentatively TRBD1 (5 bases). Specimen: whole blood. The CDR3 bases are TGCAGTGCTAGGTACCAGGGTAGCAATCAGCCCCAGCATTTT. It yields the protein CSARYQGSNQPQHF.